The rows below give T cell receptor beta chains drawn from one sample of a study of blood T cell repertoires in COVID-19. Profiled with immunoSEQ multiplex PCR; TCRdb holds only in-frame clones, not every one. The sample records some 320,000 clones, roughly 86% being singletons. Material for sequencing was PBMCs or T cells enriched from blood (not recorded which). The receptors stem from a woman aged 25 to 39 who had recovered from COVID-19. Each CDR3 is given with its conserved first and last residue. The D gene is left open where the match is weak. Not all rows give a size; the values are once, few, many and, for expanded clones, a class.

TRBV6-5,TRBJ1-5,NA,NA,CASSYSAGPNQPQHF,TGTGCCAGCAGTTACTCGGCAGGGCCCAATCAGCCCCAGCATTTT
TRBV7-8,TRBJ2-7,NA,NA,CASSSRASYEQYF,TGTGCCAGCAGCTCCAGGGCGTCCTACGAGCAGTACTTC
TRBV19,TRBJ2-3,NA,TRBD2,CASRTSGASTDTQYF,TGTGCCAGTAGGACTAGCGGGGCTAGCACAGATACGCAGTATTTT
TRBV6-5,TRBJ2-7,NA,NA,CASSYSPGPYEQYF,TGTGCCAGCAGTTACTCCCCAGGGCCCTACGAGCAGTACTTC
TRBV28,TRBJ1-2,few,NA,CASSRPRGQASGYTF,TGTGCCAGCAGCCGACCTCGAGGCCAAGCCTCTGGCTACACCTTC
TRBV12-3/TRBV12-4,TRBJ2-1,once,NA,CASSLGLDYEQFF,TGTGCCAGCAGTTTAGGCTTAGACTATGAGCAGTTCTTC
TRBV2,TRBJ1-1,NA,TRBD1,CASSADRVSTEAFF,TGTGCCAGCAGTGCCGACAGGGTGAGCACTGAAGCTTTCTTT
TRBV7-2,TRBJ1-2,NA,TRBD1,CASSARTGLSLYGYTF,TGTGCCAGCAGCGCCCGGACAGGGCTCTCTCTCTATGGCTACACCTTC
TRBV6-5,TRBJ2-1,NA,NA,CASSYSPSLTDNEQFF,TGTGCCAGCAGTTACTCGCCTAGCCTGACCGACAATGAGCAGTTCTTC
TRBV4-1,TRBJ1-5,NA,NA,CASSPTVTLGPQHF,TGCGCCAGCAGCCCGACAGTGACCCTAGGACCCCAGCATTTT
TRBV5-4,TRBJ2-2,NA,NA,CASSLGHPNTGELFF,TGTGCCAGCAGCTTGGGACACCCGAACACCGGGGAGCTGTTTTTT
TRBV19,TRBJ1-5,NA,NA,CASSIQGWGQPQHF,TGTGCCAGTAGTATACAGGGGTGGGGACAGCCCCAGCATTTT
TRBV30,TRBJ2-7,NA,NA,CAWSVQGYEQYF,TGTGCCTGGAGTGTACAGGGTTACGAGCAGTACTTC
TRBV6-1,TRBJ1-6,NA,TRBD1,CASSDDREVSPLHF,TGTGCCAGCAGTGACGACAGGGAAGTTTCACCCCTCCACTTT